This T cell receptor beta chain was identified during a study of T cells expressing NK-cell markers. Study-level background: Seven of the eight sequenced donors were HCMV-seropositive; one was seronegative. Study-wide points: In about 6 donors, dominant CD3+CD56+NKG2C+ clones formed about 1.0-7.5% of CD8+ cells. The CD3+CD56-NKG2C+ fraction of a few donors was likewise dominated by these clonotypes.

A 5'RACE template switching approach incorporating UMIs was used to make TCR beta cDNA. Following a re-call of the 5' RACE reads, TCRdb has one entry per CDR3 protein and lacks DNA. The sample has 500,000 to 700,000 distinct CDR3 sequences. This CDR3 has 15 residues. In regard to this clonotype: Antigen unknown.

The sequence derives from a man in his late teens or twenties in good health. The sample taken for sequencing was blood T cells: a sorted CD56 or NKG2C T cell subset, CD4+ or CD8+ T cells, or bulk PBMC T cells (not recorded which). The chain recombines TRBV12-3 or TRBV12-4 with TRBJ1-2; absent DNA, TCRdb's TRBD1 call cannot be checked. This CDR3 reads CASSFGPPKNYGYTF.